This note documents a single TCR beta chain sequence. The clone's antigen remains unknown. It has no much larger one-base neighbor in the sample; base qualities were not kept. Taken with the paper, the label for time point translates to: cells obtained before transplantation from donor or recipient. CD3+CD4+ and CD3+CD8+ populations were FACS-sorted from unstimulated pre-transplant donor and recipient cells taken from spleen or lymph nodes. These data originate in a study of graft-versus-host responses after intestinal transplantation (dated by TCRdb to the early 2020s). The study in broad terms: The transplants that recipients got were multivisceral, liver-intestinal, or isolated intestinal. Every recipient was given anti-thymocyte globulin induction, followed by approximately three years of maintenance tacrolimus and steroids. Donor T cell macrochimerism was defined as a peak of at least 4% donor T cells among recipient peripheral blood mononuclear cells. Rather than being sequenced by the commercial service, samples from three later patients were sequenced in-house on an Illumina MiSeq and processed with MiXCR. Bulk TCR-beta CDR3 sequencing was used to track graft-versus-host and host-versus-graft alloreactive T cell clones in the graft, circulation and bone marrow after intestinal transplantation. Alloreactive clones were identified by sequencing pre-transplant mixed lymphocyte reaction products and comparing these products with unstimulated pre-transplant donor and recipient T cells. The cohort enrolled 24 intestinal transplant recipients, one of whom was a retransplant, and a few patients without pretransplant specimens were excluded.

The CDR3 starts with the cysteine, ends with the phenylalanine, and has 15 residues. The kept DNA is CDR3 alone, 45 bases in frame from the first base. Trimming takes 4 bases from V and 5 bases from J, and the germline ends sit 17 bases apart. For CDR1 and CDR2, the germline V gene lists MDHEN and SYDVKM. General conclusions and limits of the study: Early after transplant, peak levels of circulating GvH clones were associated with declines in HvG clones. In the allografts of patients with donor T cell macrochimerism, GvH to HvG T cell clonal ratios were high. The conclusions were limited by the relatively low number and heterogeneity of the intestinal transplant patients. GvH clones were detected in recipient bone marrow, and some appeared earlier in ileal mucosa or blood, consistent with an intestinal mucosal origin.

Receptor libraries were prepared by the immunoSEQ multiplex PCR assay. For most patients, genomic DNA was isolated with the Qiagen DNeasy Blood and Tissue Kit and shipped frozen to Adaptive Biotechnologies for TCR sequencing. For most patients, high-throughput TCR-beta CDR3 sequencing of genomic DNA was performed by Adaptive Biotechnologies. On the study's bioinformatics: TCR sequencing data for roughly 20 patients were retrieved from Adaptive's ImmunoSEQ software; a few other patients were processed with MiXCR and VDJtools. CD4 versus CD8 sorting errors were corrected by removing sequences found in both subsets at a frequency ratio below 5:1. CDR3 nucleotide sequences shared by donor and recipient were removed because the origin of these sequences could not be assigned. Alloreactive clones required at least 2-fold expansion over unstimulated cells and minimum CFSE-low frequency of 0.002% (template counts) or 0.001% (read counts). Mappable clones were those detected in sequenced pre-transplant spleen, lymph node, or MLR CFSE-low populations of the donor or recipient. The cumulative frequency of alloreactive clones was calculated as a percentage of all sequences, weighted by copy number. Drawn from immuneACCESS, this table holds only the in-frame rearrangements with V and J called that TCRdb kept. Clones are partly lost; checked studies trace under half to an unresolved V gene and leave the rest unexplained. V and J calls and clone size come straight from that table; D and trimming were deduced from the DNA. This sample has 120,000 or so clones in its table, and approximately 92% of those were observed once. The ten largest clones capture around 0.49% of the sample.

The TCR comes from a human donor who received an intestinal transplant. Recombination joined TRBV28 with TRBJ1-1; D gene: possibly TRBD1, on 5 matching bases. The source was unstimulated CD8+ T cells sorted from spleen or lymph node cells, collected before intestinal transplant. CDR3 region: CASSSRGLGTTEAFF. The sequence in DNA is TGTGCCAGCAGTTCCCGGGGACTCGGTACGACTGAAGCTTTCTTT.